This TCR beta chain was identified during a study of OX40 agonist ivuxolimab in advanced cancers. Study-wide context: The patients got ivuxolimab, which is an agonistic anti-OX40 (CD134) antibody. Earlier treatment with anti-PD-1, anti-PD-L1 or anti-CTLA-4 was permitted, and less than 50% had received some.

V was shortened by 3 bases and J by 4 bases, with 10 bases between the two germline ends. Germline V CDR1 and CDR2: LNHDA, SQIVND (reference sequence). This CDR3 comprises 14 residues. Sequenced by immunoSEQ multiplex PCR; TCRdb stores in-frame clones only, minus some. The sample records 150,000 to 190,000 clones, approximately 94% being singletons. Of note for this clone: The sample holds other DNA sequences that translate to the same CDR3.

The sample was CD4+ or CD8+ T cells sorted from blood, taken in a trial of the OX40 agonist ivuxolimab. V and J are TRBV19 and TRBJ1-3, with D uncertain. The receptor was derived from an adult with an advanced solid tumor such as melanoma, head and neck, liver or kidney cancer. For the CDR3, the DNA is TGTGCCAGTAGTATCACGGGGAGAGGAAACACCATATATTTT. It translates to CASSITGRGNTIYF.